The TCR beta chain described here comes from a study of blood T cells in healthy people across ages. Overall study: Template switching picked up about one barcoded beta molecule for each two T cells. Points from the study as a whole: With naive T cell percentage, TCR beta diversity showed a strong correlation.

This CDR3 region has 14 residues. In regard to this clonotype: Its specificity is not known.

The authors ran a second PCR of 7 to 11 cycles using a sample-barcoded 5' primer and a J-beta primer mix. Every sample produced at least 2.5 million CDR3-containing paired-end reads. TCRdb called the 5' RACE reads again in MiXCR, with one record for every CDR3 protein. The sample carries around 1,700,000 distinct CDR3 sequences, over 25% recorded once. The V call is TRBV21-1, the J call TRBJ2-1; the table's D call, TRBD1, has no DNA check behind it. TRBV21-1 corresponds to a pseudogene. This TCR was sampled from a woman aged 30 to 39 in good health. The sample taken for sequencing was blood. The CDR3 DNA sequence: TGTGCCGGCAGCAGCGGTGCGTGGGGGGATGAGCAGTTCTTC. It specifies CAGSSGAWGDEQFF.